The 4 T cell receptor beta chains below were found in one sample sequenced in a study of regulatory T cells in long-lasting Graves disease. Through Arm-PCR of CDR3 regions and iRepertoire HTBI primers, TCR beta libraries were built. Using its own MiXCR run on the multiplex PCR reads, TCRdb lists one record per CDR3 protein. The table shows some 420,000 distinct CDR3 sequences, with roughly 23% occurring only once. Time point noted: persistent/refractory GD, antithyroid drugs over 5 years with positive TRAb. Preparation of the TCR library used RNA extracted from PBMCs. The specimen was peripheral blood mononuclear cells (PBMCs), collected when the disease was refractory, from a patient treated with antithyroid drugs. The origin of the receptors is a female donor with Graves disease.

Details on this clonotype: The junction departs from the called germline gene at one end, perhaps through a read error. The rearrangement joins TRBV30 to TRBJ1-2, with 11 nucleotides matching TRBD1. This CDR3 is built from 16 residues. CDR1 GTSNPN and CDR2 SVGIG come from the germline V gene (reference sequence). The CDR3 bases are TGTGCCTGGAGTGTAACGCGGACAGGGGGCAGCTATGGCTACGCCTTC. Its translation: CAWSVTRTGGSYGYAF.

This clonotype has a handful of counts. The V and J genes are TRBV10-2 and TRBJ2-7, with 7 bases matching TRBD2. The CDR3 is 16 amino acids. V shed 3 bases, J shed 7 bases, and the junction held 15 bases outside the gene matches. CDR1 and CDR2 from the germline V gene are WSHSY and SAAADI. The CDR3 protein is CASSDSPEAGRGEQYF. The CDR3 region has the DNA TGCGCCAGCAGTGACTCCCCAGAAGCGGGAAGGGGTGAGCAGTACTTC.

The rearrangement links TRBV30 to TRBJ2-3, with 12 bases fitting TRBD1. The trim removed 6 bases at V and 1 base at J, leaving 14 bases unmatched. Germline V CDR1 and CDR2: GTSNPN, SVGIG (reference sequence). CDR3 length equals 18 residues. CDR3 DNA sequence: TGTGCCTGCCGGGACAGGGGGCGCTGGATCTCGGGCACAGATACGCAGTATTTT. This codes for CACRDRGRWISGTDTQYF.

This clonotype was counted only a few times. V is TRBV20-1 and J is TRBJ1-5; D may be TRBD1 (5 bases). V shed 4 bases and J shed 2 bases, with 12 bases lying between them. Germline V gene sequence: CDR1 DFQATT, CDR2 SNEGSKA (reference sequence). This CDR3 has 14 residues. This chain's CDR3 is CSAKAGTGNQPQHF. In DNA form, the CDR3 reads TGCAGTGCTAAGGCGGGGACGGGCAATCAGCCCCAGCATTTT.